This entry lists 22 T cell receptor beta chains sequenced from one sample in a study of shared clonotypes between healthy human individuals. Sequenced by immunoSEQ multiplex PCR; TCRdb stores in-frame clones only, minus some. Of roughly 2 million clones detected, approximately 95% appear once; the ten largest clones hold around 0.13%. The sequenced sample was naive CD4+ T cells sorted from blood. Subset given: CD45RA+ positively selected. These receptor sequences come from a man aged 18 to 29 in good health.

About this clone itself: Other DNA sequences in the same sample also yield this CDR3. The DNA for the CDR3 is TGCGCCAGCAGCTTGGTTGGACAGGGTGCCTACGAGCAGTACTTC. Its translation is CASSLVGQGAYEQYF. V gene TRBV5-1 combines with J gene TRBJ2-7; 8 bases are a match to TRBD1. CDR3 size: 15 residues. Trimming removed 0 bases from V and 2 bases from J; junction bases left unmatched: 4. CDR1 and CDR2 (germline): SGHRS, YFSETQ.

V is TRBV29-1 and J is TRBJ2-7; D is uncertain. The CDR3 spans 12 residues. Trimming took off 2 bases at V and 2 bases at J, with 7 bases between the two ends. Germline lookup yields CDR1 SQVTM and CDR2 ANQGSEA. In DNA, the CDR3 is TGCAGCGTTGAAACAGATACCTACGAGCAGTACTTC. This encodes CSVETDTYEQYF.

The chain couples TRBV12-5 to TRBJ1-1; tentative D call: TRBD1 (6 bases). Germline CDR1 LGHNT, CDR2 FRNRAP. Trimming left V 0 bases short and J 2 bases short, with 10 bases between. This CDR3 is built from 15 residues. CDR3 sequence (DNA): TGTGCTAGTGGTTTGGTAAAAGGGGGTAACACTGAAGCTTTCTTT. Translation gives CASGLVKGGNTEAFF.

V is TRBV29-1 and J is TRBJ2-2; 11 bases map to TRBD2. Trimming took 6 bases from V and 6 from J; bases not matched to a gene: 3. Per germline, CDR1 SQVTM and CDR2 ANQGSEA. The CDR3 length is 13 residues. CDR3 DNA sequence: TGCAGCGTGCGACTAGCGGGGCCCGGGGAGCTGTTTTTT. It is translated as CSVRLAGPGELFF.

The J gene is TRBJ1-2, the V gene TRBV9; D is possibly TRBD1 (5 bases). Trimming took 2 bases from V and 1 from J, leaving 6 bases between them. The CDR3 loop spans 13 amino acids. The germline V gene has CDR1 SGDLS and CDR2 YYNGEE. CDR3 bases: TGTGCCAGCAGCGTGGACAATAACTATGGCTACACCTTC. The encoded protein is CASSVDNNYGYTF.

V gene TRBV18 combines with J gene TRBJ2-3, with no clear D. The CDR3 extends over 14 amino acids. Germline V lookup: CDR1 KGHSH, CDR2 LQKENI. V lost 3 bases and J 1 base, leaving 8 bases between the germline ends. The CDR3 DNA sequence: TGTGCCAGCTCACCTATGGTTGGCACAGATACGCAGTATTTT. It translates to CASSPMVGTDTQYF.

The chain carries TRBV30 and TRBJ1-6; possible D gene TRBD1, 6 bases. Germline values: CDR1 GTSNPN, CDR2 SVGIG (reference sequence). V was clipped by 2 bases and J by 6 bases, with 20 bases between them. There are 17 residues in the CDR3. In DNA form, the CDR3 reads TGTGCCTGGAGTCATTTCATTGGCAGGGGAGGTAATTCACCCCTCCACTTT. It encodes CAWSHFIGRGGNSPLHF.

This rearrangement joins TRBV28 to TRBJ1-2; no definite D call. Germline lookup yields CDR1 MDHEN and CDR2 SYDVKM. The CDR3 sequence is 14 residues long. Trimming took 4 bases from V and 4 from J, leaving 13 bases between them. In DNA, the CDR3 is TGTGCCAGCAGTTCCCTACGGGGTGGCTATGGCTACACCTTC. As protein: CASSSLRGGYGYTF.

This chain links TRBV5-1 with TRBJ2-3; 13 bases align to TRBD2. V lost 4 bases to trimming and J lost 0 bases; unmatched junction nucleotides: 8. There are 18 residues in the CDR3. Per germline, CDR1 SGHRS and CDR2 YFSETQ. CDR3 sequence: CASSAGLAGPSSTDTQYF. The CDR3 DNA follows: TGCGCCAGCAGCGCGGGACTAGCGGGACCTTCTAGCACAGATACGCAGTATTTT.

This clone was detected once. J is TRBJ2-1 and V is TRBV19; TRBD2 aligns across 7 bases. V lost 6 bases and J lost 8; bases outside the gene matches: 16. This CDR3 comprises 16 residues. Looked up from germline, CDR1 is LNHDA and CDR2 is SQIVND (reference sequence). CDR3 loop: CASRDPSRGRSDEQFF. CDR3 sequence (DNA): TGTGCCAGTAGGGATCCCAGCCGCGGGAGATCAGATGAGCAGTTCTTC.

The chain recombines TRBV28 with TRBJ1-4; D perhaps matches TRBD1 (5 bases). Germline V gene sequence: CDR1 MDHEN, CDR2 SYDVKM. V lost 5 bases and J 11 bases, leaving 21 bases between the germline ends. The CDR3 totals 15 residues. The CDR3 here is CASSPPPGWLVKLFF. The CDR3, as DNA: TGTGCCAGCAGTCCCCCGCCAGGGTGGTTAGTGAAACTGTTTTTT.

V gene TRBV6-6 combines with J gene TRBJ1-6, with D perhaps TRBD1 (6 bases). The germline V and J ends were trimmed by 5 bases and 3 bases, with 11 bases remaining between them. CDR1 is MNHNY, CDR2 SVGAGI, per germline (reference sequence). This CDR3 contains 15 residues. The CDR3 nucleotides read TGTGCCAGCAGTGGCGGACAGAACTATAATTCACCCCTCCACTTT. Protein product: CASSGGQNYNSPLHF.

The rearrangement uses TRBV5-1 and TRBJ1-3; D gene uncertain. Trimming pared 0 bases from V and 6 bases from J, leaving 10 bases between. The CDR3 extends over 14 amino acids. Per germline, CDR1 SGHRS and CDR2 YFSETQ. Written as DNA, the CDR3 is TGCGCCAGCAGCTTGGACAGTCTCGAAAACACCATATATTTT. Encoded protein: CASSLDSLENTIYF.

The chain links TRBV18 to TRBJ1-1; D ambiguous. V was pared by 2 bases and J by 5 bases, with 15 bases between. Germline loops: CDR1 KGHSH, CDR2 LQKENI. The CDR3 length is 15 residues. CDR3 amino acids: CASSPNTGSLTEAFF. The DNA for the CDR3 is TGTGCCAGCTCACCAAATACGGGGAGTTTAACTGAAGCTTTCTTT.

The chain joins TRBV6-1 to TRBJ1-1; tentative D call: TRBD1 (6 bases). Germline V CDR1 and CDR2: MNHNS, SASEGT. This CDR3 has 13 residues. Trimming pared 5 bases from V and 6 bases from J, leaving 13 bases between. The CDR3 DNA reads as TGTGCCAGCAGTACAGGGATTCGGCCTGAAGCTTTCTTT. It translates to CASSTGIRPEAFF.

This clone occurred once. The chain employs TRBV5-1 and TRBJ1-6; D possibly corresponds to TRBD1 (6 bases). From germline, CDR1 is SGHRS and CDR2 YFSETQ. Trimming pared 4 bases from V and 8 bases from J, leaving 16 bases between. The CDR3 covers 15 residues. CDR3 residues: CASSTTGSLDSPLHF. CDR3 in DNA: TGCGCCAGCAGCACCACAGGGTCCCTTGATTCACCCCTCCACTTT.

This chain joins TRBV11-2 and TRBJ2-3, with 8 bases lining up with TRBD2. The CDR3 covers 15 residues. Germline lookup yields CDR1 SGHAT and CDR2 FQNNGV. Unmatched junction bases numbered 3, after V lost 2 bases and J lost 2 bases. The CDR3 region is CASSLNGGATDTQYF. Here the CDR3 DNA reads TGTGCCAGCAGCTTAAACGGGGGGGCCACAGATACGCAGTATTTT.

The rearrangement uses TRBV10-1 and TRBJ1-1, with D uncertain. The CDR3 loop spans 15 amino acids. Trimming removed 0 bases at V and 8 bases at J, with 16 bases between. Per germline, CDR1 WNHNN and CDR2 SYGVQD (reference sequence). CDR3 in DNA: TGCGCCAGCAGTGAGTCGAAGTACGCCCGCGGGGAAGCTTTCTTT. It encodes CASSESKYARGEAFF.

The chain couples TRBV15 to TRBJ2-1; TRBD2 matches at 7 bases. J was trimmed by 7 bases and V by 8 bases; bases with no gene match: 8. The CDR3 has 13 amino acids. Per the germline V gene, CDR1 is LNHNV and CDR2 is YYDKDF (reference sequence). In DNA, the CDR3 is TGTGCCACCTCTGTCGCGGGAGAAAATGAGCAGTTCTTC. It codes for CATSVAGENEQFF.

Notes on this clone: At the DNA level, this CDR3 is encoded by other sequences in the same sample as well. V usage is TRBV20-1 and J usage is TRBJ2-1, with unresolved D. This CDR3 region has 10 residues. V dropped 3 bases and J dropped 7 bases, with 4 bases sitting between them. CDR1 and CDR2 from the germline V gene are DFQATT and SNEGSKA (reference sequence). CDR3 sequence reads: CSASSNEQFF. CDR3 DNA: TGCAGTGCTAGCAGTAATGAGCAGTTCTTC.

The chain recombines TRBV4-3 with TRBJ1-2; no clear D gene. From germline, CDR1 is LGHNA and CDR2 YSLEER. Trimming stripped 1 base from V and 3 bases from J, with 6 bases between. This CDR3 is built from 13 residues. CDR3 region: CASSQARDYGYTF. The DNA of the CDR3 is TGCGCCAGCAGCCAAGCCCGGGACTATGGCTACACCTTC.

This chain connects TRBV11-2 to TRBJ2-7; D may be TRBD1 (7 bases). The ends were cut back, 4 bases at V and 0 bases at J, with 10 bases in the middle. There are 14 residues in the CDR3. Germline loops: CDR1 SGHAT, CDR2 FQNNGV. The CDR3 sequence: CASSSGDSSYEQYF. As DNA, the CDR3 is TGTGCCAGCAGCTCGGGGGACAGCTCCTACGAGCAGTACTTC.